The clone carrying this TCR beta chain was counted ten times or more. Its antigen is unidentified. The sample is drawn from a study of T cells in Graves' hyperthyroidism and ophthalmopathy. General observations from the study: Ophthalmopathy was predicted by the model a median of about six months ahead of onset. Most thyroid-expanded clonotypes above 0.001 were also found in blood.

Trimming cost V 1 base and J 6 bases; bases outside gene matches: 10. CDR1 MDHEN and CDR2 SYDVKM come from the germline V gene. This CDR3 spans 16 amino acids. TCR beta CDR3 regions were amplified from RNA transcripts. Researchers ran a first-round RT-PCR on the TCR CDR3 using the HTBI primer set. One entry per CDR3 protein, called by TCRdb with MiXCR from the multiplex PCR reads. There are roughly 380,000 distinct CDR3 sequences in the sample; over 15% occur only once, and roughly 16% lies in the top ten. Clinicians diagnosed patients from clinical symptoms, serum thyroxine and TRAb, thyroid ultrasound and orbital computed tomography. Using over 8.5 ml of fresh peripheral blood, PBMCs were prepared.

Sequenced input: blood. The chain uses TRBV28 and TRBJ1-2; 8 bases line up with TRBD1. This clonotype was obtained from a woman aged 40-49 years with Graves' ophthalmopathy. In DNA, the CDR3 is TGTGCCAGCAGTTTATATTCTGACAGGGGACGGGATGGCTACACCTTC. Its translation is CASSLYSDRGRDGYTF.